This entry lists 10 T cell receptor beta chains sequenced from one sample in a study of shared clonotypes between healthy human individuals. The assay was immunoSEQ multiplex PCR, and TCRdb's table has in-frame clones only and misses some. The sample yields some 800,000 clones, around 93% seen once. As defined, naive CD8 cells were CD45RO-negative and positively selected for CCR7, with terminally differentiated effector memory CD45RA+ cells excluded. Sequenced input: naive CD8+ T cells sorted from blood. The receptors were gathered from a man aged 25-45 years in good health.

The chain carries TRBV7-2 and TRBJ2-7; D remains unclear. CDR1 and CDR2 (germline): SGHTA, FQGNSA. Trimming removed 5 bases at V and 5 bases at J, with 13 bases between. This CDR3 is built from 13 residues. Here the CDR3 DNA reads TGTGCCAGCAGCCCCCTGGCCCTCAACGAGCAGTACTTC. It codes for CASSPLALNEQYF.

V usage is TRBV30 and J usage is TRBJ1-3; D is ambiguous. CDR3 length: 13 residues. Trimming shortened V by 5 bases and J by 8 bases, and 16 bases separated the two germline ends. CDR1 and CDR2 (germline): GTSNPN, SVGIG (reference sequence). The CDR3 bases are TGTGCCTGGCTGCGGACCAATTCAGACACCATATATTTT. Translating it yields CAWLRTNSDTIYF.

V usage is TRBV30 and J usage is TRBJ2-5, with D possibly being TRBD2 (6 bases). Germline CDR1 reads GTSNPN; CDR2 reads SVGIG (reference sequence). Trimming took 3 bases from V and 5 from J, leaving 16 bases between them. The CDR3 has 14 residues. In DNA form, the CDR3 reads TGTGCCTGGAGCTCTTCGGGGGTTCTGGAGACCCAGTACTTC. This sequence encodes CAWSSSGVLETQYF.

The chain has TRBV7-9 and TRBJ1-4, with 7 bases lining up with TRBD1. The CDR3 runs 14 residues. CDR1 and CDR2 (germline): SEHNR, FQNEAQ (reference sequence). V shed 5 bases, J shed 5 bases, and the junction held 5 bases outside the gene matches. The CDR3 spells CASSPRQGNEKLFF. The CDR3 DNA is TGTGCCAGCAGCCCCCGACAGGGCAATGAAAAACTGTTTTTT.

The chain is built from TRBV5-1 and TRBJ2-3, with TRBD1 matching over 7 bases. CDR1 is SGHRS, CDR2 YFSETQ, per germline. The CDR3 totals 18 residues. Trimming at V came to 1 base and at J to 0 bases, leaving 11 bases not matched to a gene. CDR3 in DNA: TGCGCCAGCAGCTTGAGGGGGCGACATACGGCTAGCACAGATACGCAGTATTTT. Encoded protein: CASSLRGRHTASTDTQYF.

J is TRBJ2-1 and V is TRBV11-2; the match to TRBD2 covers 7 bases. This CDR3 has 16 amino acids. The J segment lost 3 bases and the V segment lost 3 bases, leaving 8 bases of the junction unmatched. CDR1 is SGHAT and CDR2 is FQNNGV in the germline V gene. Written as DNA, the CDR3 is TGTGCCAGCAGCTTTCCCGGTGCGGGAGACTACAATGAGCAGTTCTTC. As protein: CASSFPGAGDYNEQFF.

The rearrangement uses TRBV6-6 and TRBJ2-1; D gene unclear. Looked up from germline, CDR1 is MNHNY and CDR2 is SVGAGI (reference sequence). CDR3 length: 11 residues. The V gene lost 4 bases and the J gene lost 7 bases, with 5 bases spanning the gap. The CDR3 DNA is TGTGCCAGCAGTTTTTCGAATGAGCAGTTCTTC. It is translated as CASSFSNEQFF.

The J gene is TRBJ1-1, the V gene TRBV18; TRBD1 might be the D (5 bases). The CDR3 is 15 residues long. The V end was cut by 3 bases, the J end by 1 base, with 12 bases between. The germline CDR1 and CDR2 sequences are KGHSH and LQKENI. The CDR3 sequence: CASSPGARGNTEAFF. In DNA form, the CDR3 reads TGTGCCAGCTCACCCGGGGCGCGGGGGAACACTGAAGCTTTCTTT.

The V call is TRBV27, the J call TRBJ2-1, with D perhaps TRBD2 (6 bases). This CDR3 region has 14 residues. Trimming removed 4 bases from V and 1 base from J, with 8 bases in between. CDR1 and CDR2 (germline): MNHEY, SMNVEV (reference sequence). CDR3 protein: CASSWGVSYNEQFF. The CDR3 DNA is TGTGCCAGCAGTTGGGGGGTTTCCTACAATGAGCAGTTCTTC.

The gene calls are TRBV2 and TRBJ2-3; no reliable D call. The V and J ends lost 11 bases and 0 bases respectively, with 18 bases between them. Germline-derived CDR1 and CDR2 are SNHLY and FYNNEI. The CDR3 sequence is 15 residues long. CDR3 DNA sequence: TGTGCCTTCAATGGCGAGGTCCTCAGCACAGATACGCAGTATTTT. Its translation is CAFNGEVLSTDTQYF.